This T cell receptor (beta chain) was found in a study of control samples from healthy donors and cancer patients (dated by TCRdb to about 2020). The cysteine opens and the phenylalanine closes a CDR3 of 19 amino acids. Here the CDR3 DNA is all that survives: 57 bases in frame from base 1. CDR1 and CDR2, looked up from the germline V gene, are KGHSH and LQKENI. V is pruned by 2 bases and J by 5 bases, leaving 13 bases of the junction without a gene match. The library was built by means of the immunoSEQ multiplex PCR assay. The immuneACCESS repertoire file appears here via TCRdb, limited to in-frame rearrangements. These files lack a portion of the clones; in checked studies, under half of the deficit traces to unresolved V genes, and the cause of the others is not known. The table for this sample lists roughly 86,000 clones; about 92% of them were counted only once. Together, the top ten hold roughly 1.5% of the sample.

In regard to this clone: Its antigen is currently not known. Per-base qualities were not stored, and no clone one base away is much larger.

The sample comprised blood. Here the chain combines TRBV18 and TRBJ2-7, with 15 bases matching TRBD2. The TCR comes from a woman aged 25-40 years in good health. In nucleotide form, the sequence is TGTGCCAGCTCACCAGTAATAACCGGGACTAGCGGGAGGAACAACGAGCAGTACTTC. Translated, it reads CASSPVITGTSGRNNEQYF.